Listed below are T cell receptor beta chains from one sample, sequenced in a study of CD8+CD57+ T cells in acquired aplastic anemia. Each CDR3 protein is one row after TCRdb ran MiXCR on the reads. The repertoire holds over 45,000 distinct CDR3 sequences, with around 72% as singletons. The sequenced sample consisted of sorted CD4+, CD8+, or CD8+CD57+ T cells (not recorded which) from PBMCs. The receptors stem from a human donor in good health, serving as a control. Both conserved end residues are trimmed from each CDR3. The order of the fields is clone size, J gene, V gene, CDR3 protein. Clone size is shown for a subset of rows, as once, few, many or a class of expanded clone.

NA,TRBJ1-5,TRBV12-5,ASGLVLTDSNQPQH
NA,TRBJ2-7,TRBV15,ATSSQFSGGRSSYEQY
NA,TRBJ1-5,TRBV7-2,ASSQGSFNQPQH
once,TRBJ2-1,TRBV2,ASSEGSHNEQF
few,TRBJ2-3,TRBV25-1,ASSVGPITDTQY
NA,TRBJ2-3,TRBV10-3,AIRRADTQY
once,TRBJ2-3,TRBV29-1,SVGRPTSTDTQY
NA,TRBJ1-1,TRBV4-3,ASSQDPRNTEAF
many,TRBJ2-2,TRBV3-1,ASSQESGTGELF
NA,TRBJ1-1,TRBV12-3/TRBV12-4,ASSVRQNTEAF
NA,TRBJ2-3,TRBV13,ASRKQGAVDTQY
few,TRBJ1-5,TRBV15,ATSRERQGAGKPQH
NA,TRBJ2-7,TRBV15,ATSRGQLKSYEQY
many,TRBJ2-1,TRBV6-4,ASSGTSGSYNEQF
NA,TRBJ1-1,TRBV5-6,ASSFRNRGDTEAF
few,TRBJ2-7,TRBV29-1,SVLVRTGNYEQY